This T cell receptor (beta chain) is drawn from a study of beta chain features in type 1 diabetes. The study, taken as a whole, reports: Shortening that was moderate but significant affected the TCRB CDR3s of Type 1 diabetes patients in all four CD4+ subsets.

As every portion of the isolated RNA was reverse transcribed, the sequencing read expressed TCRB transcripts. Naive, central memory and regulatory T cell samples averaged around 3.5 million immunoSEQ reads each. Libraries were prepared by immunoSEQ multiplex PCR; TCRdb keeps only in-frame clonotypes and omits some of them. Among around 710,000 clones listed, 9.5% to 15% were seen once. From germline, CDR1 is SGHDN and CDR2 FVKESK. The CDR3 runs to 14 residues. Trimming took 3 bases from V and 3 from J, leaving 9 bases between them. This clone has ten or more counts. What it recognizes is unknown. The receptor was isolated from a man younger than 45 with type 1 diabetes. The specimen sequenced was naive CD4+ T cells from blood. V and J are TRBV14 and TRBJ2-1, with D hard to call. In DNA form, the CDR3 reads TGTGCCAGCAGCCAGAGGACGGACTACAATGAGCAGTTCTTC. It yields the protein CASSQRTDYNEQFF.